This T cell receptor beta chain was profiled in a study of cytomegalovirus exposure and HLA in healthy donors. Germline V gene sequence: CDR1 KGHSH, CDR2 LQKENI. This CDR3 has 12 amino acids. V was trimmed by 4 bases and J by 7 bases, leaving 7 bases between them. Both 60 Vbeta primers and 13 Jbeta primers went into the PCR. TCRdb's table, derived via immunoSEQ multiplex PCR, lists solely in-frame clones and lacks some. The sample holds over 80,000 clones, about four fifths seen once. Sequenced: PBMCs. The receptor comes from a woman between 40 and 50 years old in good health and CMV-seronegative. This chain joins TRBV18 and TRBJ1-4; D gene uncertain. CDR3 in amino acids: CASSRAGEKLFF. The CDR3 DNA reads as TGTGCCAGCTCACGGGCGGGTGAAAAACTGTTTTTT.